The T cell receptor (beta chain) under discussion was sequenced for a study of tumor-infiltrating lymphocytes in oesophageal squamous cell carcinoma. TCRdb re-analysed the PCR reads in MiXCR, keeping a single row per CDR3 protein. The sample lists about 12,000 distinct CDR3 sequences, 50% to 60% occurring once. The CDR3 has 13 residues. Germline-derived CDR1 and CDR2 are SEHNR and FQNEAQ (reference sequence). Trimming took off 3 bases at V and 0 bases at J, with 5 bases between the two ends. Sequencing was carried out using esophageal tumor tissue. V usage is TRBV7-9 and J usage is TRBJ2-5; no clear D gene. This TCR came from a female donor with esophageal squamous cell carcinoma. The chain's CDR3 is CASSFGYQETQYF. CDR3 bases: TGTGCCAGCAGCTTCGGGTACCAAGAGACCCAGTACTTC.